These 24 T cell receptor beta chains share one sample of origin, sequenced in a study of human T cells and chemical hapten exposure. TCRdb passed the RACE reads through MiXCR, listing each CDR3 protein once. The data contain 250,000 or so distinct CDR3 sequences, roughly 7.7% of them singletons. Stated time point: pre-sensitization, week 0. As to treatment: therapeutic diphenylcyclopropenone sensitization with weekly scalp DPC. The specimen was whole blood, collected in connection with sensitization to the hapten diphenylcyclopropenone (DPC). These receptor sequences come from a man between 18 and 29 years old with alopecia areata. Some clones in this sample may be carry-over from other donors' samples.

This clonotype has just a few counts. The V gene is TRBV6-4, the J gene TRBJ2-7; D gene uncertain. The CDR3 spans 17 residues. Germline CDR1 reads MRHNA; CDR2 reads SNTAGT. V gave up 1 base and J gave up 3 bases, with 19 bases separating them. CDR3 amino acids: CASSDYIGAGRSYEQYV. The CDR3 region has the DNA TGTGCCAGCAGTGACTATATCGGTGCCGGTCGGAGCTACGAGCAGTACGTC.

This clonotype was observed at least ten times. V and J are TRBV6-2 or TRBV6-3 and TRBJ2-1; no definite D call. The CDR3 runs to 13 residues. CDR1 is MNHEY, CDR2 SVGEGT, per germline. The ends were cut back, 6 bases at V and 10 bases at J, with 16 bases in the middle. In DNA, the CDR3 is TGTGCCAGCAGCCCCCTGACCGTCGGAGAGCAGTTCTTC. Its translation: CASSPLTVGEQFF.

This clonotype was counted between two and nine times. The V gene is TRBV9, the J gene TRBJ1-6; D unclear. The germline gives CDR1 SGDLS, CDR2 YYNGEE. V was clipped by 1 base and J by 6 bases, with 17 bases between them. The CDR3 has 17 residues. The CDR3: CASSVNVDRRINSPLHF. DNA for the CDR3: TGTGCCAGCAGCGTAAATGTTGACCGCCGAATTAATTCACCCCTCCACTTT.

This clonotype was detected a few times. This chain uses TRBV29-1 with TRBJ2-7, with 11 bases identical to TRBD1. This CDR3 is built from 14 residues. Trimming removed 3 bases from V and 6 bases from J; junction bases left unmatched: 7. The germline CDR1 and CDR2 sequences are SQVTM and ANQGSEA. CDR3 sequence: CSVDSGTGGREQYF. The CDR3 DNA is TGCAGCGTTGATTCCGGGACAGGGGGACGCGAGCAGTACTTC.

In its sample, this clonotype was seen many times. CDR3 protein: CASSSVGQGAPPRTLAKNIQYF. In DNA, the CDR3 is TGTGCCAGCAGTTCAGTCGGGCAGGGGGCTCCCCCCCGAACACTAGCCAAAAACATTCAGTACTTC. This rearrangement joins TRBV7-9 to TRBJ2-4; the match to TRBD1 covers 8 bases. V shed 6 bases, J shed 0 bases, and the junction held 25 bases outside the gene matches. Germline CDR1 SEHNR, CDR2 FQNEAQ (reference sequence). This CDR3 region has 22 residues.

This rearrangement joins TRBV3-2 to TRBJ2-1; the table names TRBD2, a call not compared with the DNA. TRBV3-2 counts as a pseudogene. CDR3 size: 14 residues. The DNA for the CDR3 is TGTGCCAGCAGCCAAGGGGGAGGGATCAATGAGCAGTTCTTC. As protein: CASSQGGGINEQFF.

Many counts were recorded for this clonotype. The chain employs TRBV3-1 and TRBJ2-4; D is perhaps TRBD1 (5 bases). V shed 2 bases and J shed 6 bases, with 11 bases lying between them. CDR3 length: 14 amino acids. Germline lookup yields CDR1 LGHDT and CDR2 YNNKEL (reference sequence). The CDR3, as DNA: TGTGCCAGCAGCCAATTGACAGAAGCAAACATTCAGTACTTC. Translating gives CASSQLTEANIQYF.

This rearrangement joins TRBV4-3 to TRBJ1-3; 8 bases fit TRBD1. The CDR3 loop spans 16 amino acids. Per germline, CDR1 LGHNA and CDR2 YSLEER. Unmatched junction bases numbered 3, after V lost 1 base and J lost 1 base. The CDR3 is CASSQGDRGSGNTIYF. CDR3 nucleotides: TGCGCCAGCAGCCAAGGAGACAGGGGATCTGGAAACACCATATATTTT.

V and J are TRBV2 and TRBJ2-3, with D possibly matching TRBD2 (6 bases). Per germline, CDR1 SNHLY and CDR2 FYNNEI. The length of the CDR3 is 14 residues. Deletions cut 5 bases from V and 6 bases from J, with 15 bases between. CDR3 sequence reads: CASSPSEAGDTQYF. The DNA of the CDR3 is TGTGCCAGCAGTCCGTCCGAGGCGGGGGATACGCAGTATTTT.

The CDR3 region has the DNA TGTGCCAGCAGTGAAGGGCGTTTCGACGACGAGCAGTACTTC. Its translation is CASSEGRFDDEQYF. V usage is TRBV6-6 and J usage is TRBJ2-7; D ambiguous. There are 14 residues in the CDR3. Trimming cost V 5 bases and J 5 bases, with 16 bases left between them. Germline assignment: CDR1 MNHNY and CDR2 SVGAGI (reference sequence).

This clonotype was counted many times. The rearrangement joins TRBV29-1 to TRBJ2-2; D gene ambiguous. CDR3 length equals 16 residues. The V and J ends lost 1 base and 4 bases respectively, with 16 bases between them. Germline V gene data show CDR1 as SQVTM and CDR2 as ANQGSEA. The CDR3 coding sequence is TGCAGCGTTGAAGCGTATCCAGGATCGGGCACCGGGGAGCTGTTTTTT. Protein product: CSVEAYPGSGTGELFF.

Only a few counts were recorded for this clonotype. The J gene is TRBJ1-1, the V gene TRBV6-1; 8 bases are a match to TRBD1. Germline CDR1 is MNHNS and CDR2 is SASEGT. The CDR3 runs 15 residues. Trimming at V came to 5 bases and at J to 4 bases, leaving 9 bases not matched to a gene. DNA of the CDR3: TGTGCCAGCAGTCCCCTGACAGGGGTTTTCACTGAAGCTTTCTTT. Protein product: CASSPLTGVFTEAFF.

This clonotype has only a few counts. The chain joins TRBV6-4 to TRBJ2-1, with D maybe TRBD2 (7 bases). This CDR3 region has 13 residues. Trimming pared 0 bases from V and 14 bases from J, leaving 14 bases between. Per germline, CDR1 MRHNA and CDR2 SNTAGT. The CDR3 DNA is TGTGCCAGCAGTGACTCTGAGGGGGGGCCGAAGTTCTTC. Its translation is CASSDSEGGPKFF.

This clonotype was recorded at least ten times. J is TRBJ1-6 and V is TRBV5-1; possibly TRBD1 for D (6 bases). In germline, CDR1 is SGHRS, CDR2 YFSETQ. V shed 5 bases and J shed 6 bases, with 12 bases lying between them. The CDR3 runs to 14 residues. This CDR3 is CASRGQGLNSPLHF. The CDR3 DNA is TGCGCCAGCAGAGGGCAGGGGCTTAATTCACCCCTCCACTTT.

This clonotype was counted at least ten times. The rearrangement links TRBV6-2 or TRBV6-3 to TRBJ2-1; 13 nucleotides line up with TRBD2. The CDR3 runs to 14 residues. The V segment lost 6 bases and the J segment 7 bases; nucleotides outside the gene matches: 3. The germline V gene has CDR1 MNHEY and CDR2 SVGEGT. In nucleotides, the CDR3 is TGTGCCAGCAGCGGGACTAGCGGGGTAAATGAGCAGTTCTTC. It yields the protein CASSGTSGVNEQFF.

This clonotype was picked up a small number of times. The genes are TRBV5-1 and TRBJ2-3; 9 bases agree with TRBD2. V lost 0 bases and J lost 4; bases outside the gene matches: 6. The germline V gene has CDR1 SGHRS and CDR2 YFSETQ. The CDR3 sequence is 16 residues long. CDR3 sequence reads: CASSLGRGGRSDTQYF. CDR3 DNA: TGCGCCAGCAGCTTGGGGCGGGGGGGCCGCTCAGATACGCAGTATTTT.

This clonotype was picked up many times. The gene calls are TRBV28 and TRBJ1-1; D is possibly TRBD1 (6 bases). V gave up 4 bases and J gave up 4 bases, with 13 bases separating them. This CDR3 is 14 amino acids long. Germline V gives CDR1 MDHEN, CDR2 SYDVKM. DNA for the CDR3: TGTGCCAGCAGTTCCCTCAGGGGATCCACTGAAGCTTTCTTT. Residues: CASSSLRGSTEAFF.

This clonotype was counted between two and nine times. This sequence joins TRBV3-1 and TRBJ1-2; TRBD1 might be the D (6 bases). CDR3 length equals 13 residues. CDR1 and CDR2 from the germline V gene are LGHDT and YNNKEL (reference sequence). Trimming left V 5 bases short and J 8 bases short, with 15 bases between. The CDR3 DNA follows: TGTGCCAGCAGCATAACAGGGACGGGAGGCTACACCTTC. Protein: CASSITGTGGYTF.

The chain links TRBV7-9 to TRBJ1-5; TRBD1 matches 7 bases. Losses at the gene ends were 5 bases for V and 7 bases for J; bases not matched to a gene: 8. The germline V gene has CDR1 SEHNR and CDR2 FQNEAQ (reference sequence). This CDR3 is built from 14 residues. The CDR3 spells CASSRGQEGQPQHF. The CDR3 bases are TGTGCCAGCAGCCGTGGACAGGAGGGGCAGCCCCAGCATTTT.

As DNA, the CDR3 is TGTGCCAGCCCCCCCGCAGGGGCCAACACTGAAGCTTTCTTT. Translated: CASPPAGANTEAFF. The rearrangement joins TRBV28 to TRBJ1-1; maybe TRBD1 (6 bases). Germline V gene lookup returns CDR1 MDHEN and CDR2 SYDVKM. The CDR3 loop spans 14 amino acids. The V and J ends lost 8 bases and 2 bases respectively, with 15 bases between them.

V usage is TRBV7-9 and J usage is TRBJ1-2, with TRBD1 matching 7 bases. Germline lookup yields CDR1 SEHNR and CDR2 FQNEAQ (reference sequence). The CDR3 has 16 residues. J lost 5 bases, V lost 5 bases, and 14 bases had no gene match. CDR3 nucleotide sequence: TGTGCCAGCAGCGTACCCATCGACAGGGAGGCATATGGCTACACCTTC. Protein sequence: CASSVPIDREAYGYTF.

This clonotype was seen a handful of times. CDR3 loop: CASSPTFVGNTIYF. In DNA, the CDR3 is TGTGCCAGCAGCCCCACCTTCGTGGGAAACACCATATATTTT. The rearrangement links TRBV6-5 to TRBJ1-3; D ambiguous. Germline V gene data show CDR1 as MNHEY and CDR2 as SVGAGI. The V and J ends lost 6 bases and 4 bases respectively, with 13 bases between them. This CDR3 has 14 residues.

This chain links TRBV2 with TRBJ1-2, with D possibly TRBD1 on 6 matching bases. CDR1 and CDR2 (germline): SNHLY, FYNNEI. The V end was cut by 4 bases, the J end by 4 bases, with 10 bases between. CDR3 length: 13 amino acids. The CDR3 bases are TGTGCCAGCAGTGGGACAGCCATCTATGGCTACACCTTC. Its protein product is CASSGTAIYGYTF.

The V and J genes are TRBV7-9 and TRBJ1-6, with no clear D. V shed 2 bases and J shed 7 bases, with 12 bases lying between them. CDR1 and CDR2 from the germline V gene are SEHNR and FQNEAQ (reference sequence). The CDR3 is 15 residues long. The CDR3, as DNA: TGTGCCAGCAGCTTAACGTTAGCCCCAAATTCACCCCTCCACTTT. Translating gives CASSLTLAPNSPLHF.